This TCR beta chain derives from a study of blood T cells in healthy people across ages. Germline V gives CDR1 SGHVS, CDR2 FQNEAQ. V lost 5 bases and J 5 bases, leaving 22 bases between the germline ends. The CDR3 has 16 residues. This clonotype appeared a few times. Primed by a sample-barcoded 5' primer and a J-beta primer mix, a second PCR proceeded for about 6 to 12 cycles. TCRdb re-called the 5' RACE reads through MiXCR, storing one row per CDR3 protein. The sample gives 1.5 million to 2 million distinct CDR3 sequences, roughly 32% of which show up once; 11% is in the top ten. The sample taken for sequencing was blood. This chain connects TRBV7-8 to TRBJ2-7, with D perhaps matching TRBD2 (5 bases). The sequence was obtained from a woman between 25 and 40 years old in good health. The CDR3 sequence is CASSPRIGDPQDEQYF. CDR3 in DNA: TGTGCCAGCAGCCCAAGGATCGGGGATCCTCAGGACGAGCAGTACTTC.